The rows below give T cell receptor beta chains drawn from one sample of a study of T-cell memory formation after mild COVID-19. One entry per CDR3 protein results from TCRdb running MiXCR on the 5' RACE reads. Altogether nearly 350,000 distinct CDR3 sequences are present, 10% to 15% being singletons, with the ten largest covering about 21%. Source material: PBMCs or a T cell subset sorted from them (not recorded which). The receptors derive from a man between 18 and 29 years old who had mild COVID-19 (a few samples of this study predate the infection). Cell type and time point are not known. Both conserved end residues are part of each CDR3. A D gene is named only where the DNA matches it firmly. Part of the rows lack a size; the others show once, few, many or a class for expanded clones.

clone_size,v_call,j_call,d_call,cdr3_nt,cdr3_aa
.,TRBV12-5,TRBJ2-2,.,TGTGCTAGTGGTCCTGACAGATCCACCGGGGAGCTGTTTTTT,CASGPDRSTGELFF
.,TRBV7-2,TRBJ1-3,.,TGTGCCAGCAGCTGGAGCTCTGGAAACACCATATATTTT,CASSWSSGNTIYF
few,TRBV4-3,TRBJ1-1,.,TGCGCCAGCAGCCAAGTCGTAGGTTCGGGAACTGAAGCTTTCTTT,CASSQVVGSGTEAFF
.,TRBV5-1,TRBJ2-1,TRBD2,TGCGCCAGCAGCGTAGCGGGGGCTTACAATGAGCAGTTCTTC,CASSVAGAYNEQFF
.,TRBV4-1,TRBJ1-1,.,TGCGCCAGCAGCCGGAATCCGGAGCGGACTGAAGCTTTCTTT,CASSRNPERTEAFF
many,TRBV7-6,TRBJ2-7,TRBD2,TGTGCCAGCGTCCCCCCCGGGGGGACTAAGGGCTCCTACGAGCAGTACTTC,CASVPPGGTKGSYEQYF
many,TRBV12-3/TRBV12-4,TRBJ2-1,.,TGTGCCAGCAGTTTGGGGGGCGTCAATGAGCAGTTCTTC,CASSLGGVNEQFF
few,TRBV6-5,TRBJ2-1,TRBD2,TGTGCCAGCAGATCTAGCGGGGGGGCCCATGAGCAGTTCTTC,CASRSSGGAHEQFF
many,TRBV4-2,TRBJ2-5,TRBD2,TGTGCCAGCAGCCAAGATTCCAGCGGGGGTGGAGAGACCCAGTACTTC,CASSQDSSGGGETQYF
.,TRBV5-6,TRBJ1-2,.,TGTGCCAGCAGGTCTTGGGGGAGCTATGGCTACACCTTC,CASRSWGSYGYTF